One and the same sample provided the 9 T cell receptor beta chains below, sequenced in a study of breast tumors, draining lymph nodes, adjacent tissues. The lymph nodes were axillary draining lymph nodes from breast cancer patients. One entry per CDR3 protein, called by TCRdb with MiXCR from the multiplex PCR reads. The sample lists 200,000 to 300,000 distinct CDR3 sequences, 30% occurring once. Input material: axillary lymph node tissue. The source is a female donor with breast cancer. Some clones in this sample may be carry-over from other donors' samples.

This clonotype was recorded many times. This chain joins TRBV5-1 and TRBJ2-3, with TRBD1 matching over 12 bases. The germline gives CDR1 SGHRS, CDR2 YFSETQ. The CDR3 has 16 amino acids. The V gene end was trimmed by 3 bases and the J gene end by 0 bases; junction bases not matched to a gene: 2. Written as DNA, the CDR3 is TGCGCCAGCAGCTGGGACAGGGGGCCTAGCACAGATACGCAGTATTTT. Translation gives CASSWDRGPSTDTQYF.

This clonotype was recorded at least ten times. This rearrangement joins TRBV7-6 to TRBJ2-7, with 15 bases identical to TRBD2. Trimming at V came to 1 base and at J to 4 bases, leaving 5 bases not matched to a gene. Germline V CDR1 and CDR2: SGHVS, FNYEAQ. The CDR3 has 17 amino acids. The CDR3 sequence: CASSLDFGTSGRYEQYF. The CDR3 DNA sequence: TGTGCCAGCAGCTTAGATTTCGGGACTAGCGGGAGGTACGAGCAGTACTTC.

The chain uses TRBV6-5 and TRBJ2-3, with D tentatively TRBD1 or TRBD2 (6 bases each). In germline, CDR1 is MNHEY, CDR2 SVGAGI. The CDR3 is made up of 17 amino acids. V lost 6 bases to trimming and J lost 1 base, with 20 bases between them. CDR3 DNA sequence: TGTGCCAGCAGGAGGGGGGCGCAGAATTTGGGCACAGATACGCAGTATTTT. Protein: CASRRGAQNLGTDTQYF.

This clonotype was observed at least ten times. The rearrangement joins TRBV4-1 to TRBJ2-7; D not resolved. This CDR3 is 17 amino acids long. The ends were cut back, 3 bases at V and 2 bases at J, with 20 bases in the middle. CDR1 is MGHRA, CDR2 YSYEKL, per germline. The CDR3 bases are TGCGCCAGCAGCCATCCCGCTCAAAACGACGGCACCTACGAGCAGTACTTC. Translation gives CASSHPAQNDGTYEQYF.

This clonotype was detected ten times or more. The rearrangement joins TRBV20-1 to TRBJ2-1; 10 bases agree with TRBD2. The germline CDR1 and CDR2 sequences are DFQATT and SNEGSKA (reference sequence). V dropped 1 base and J dropped 6; count of bases not matched to a gene: 6. The CDR3 has 15 residues. CDR3 region: CSARAPSGSFNEQFF. The CDR3, as DNA: TGCAGTGCTAGAGCCCCTAGCGGGAGCTTCAATGAGCAGTTCTTC.

In this sample, this clonotype turned up many times. The CDR3 spells CATRTGNMGGEQYF. The CDR3 nucleotides are TGTGCCACCAGGACCGGGAACATGGGCGGCGAGCAGTACTTC. The V and J genes are TRBV15 and TRBJ2-7, with D possibly being TRBD2 (5 bases). Germline-derived CDR1 and CDR2 are LNHNV and YYDKDF (reference sequence). This CDR3 comprises 14 residues. V lost 6 bases and J lost 6, with 18 bases in between.

This clonotype occurred once. The chain couples TRBV29-1 to TRBJ2-7; possible D gene TRBD2, 5 bases. Germline V CDR1 and CDR2: SQVTM, ANQGSEA. V lost 4 bases and J lost 3, with 10 bases in between. This CDR3 spans 12 amino acids. CDR3 DNA: TGCAGCGTTGCGAGGGTCAACTACGAGCAGTACTTC. Translating gives CSVARVNYEQYF.

The J gene is TRBJ2-7, the V gene TRBV9; D might be TRBD2 (6 bases). CDR3 length: 14 amino acids. The germline V and J ends were trimmed by 6 bases and 5 bases, with 18 bases remaining between them. The V gene's germline CDR1 is SGDLS and CDR2 YYNGEE. The CDR3 sequence is CASTIRETHNEQYF. The CDR3 DNA sequence: TGTGCCAGCACGATCCGGGAGACCCACAACGAGCAGTACTTC.

This clonotype was counted ten times or more. The chain combines TRBV19 with TRBJ2-7, with D possibly being TRBD1 (6 bases). The germline CDR1 and CDR2 sequences are LNHDA and SQIVND (reference sequence). Trimming shortened V by 3 bases and J by 6 bases, and 12 bases separated the two germline ends. There are 13 residues in the CDR3. The CDR3 nucleotides read TGTGCCAGTAGTATCCCAACAGGGAGCGAGCAGTACTTC. Protein: CASSIPTGSEQYF.